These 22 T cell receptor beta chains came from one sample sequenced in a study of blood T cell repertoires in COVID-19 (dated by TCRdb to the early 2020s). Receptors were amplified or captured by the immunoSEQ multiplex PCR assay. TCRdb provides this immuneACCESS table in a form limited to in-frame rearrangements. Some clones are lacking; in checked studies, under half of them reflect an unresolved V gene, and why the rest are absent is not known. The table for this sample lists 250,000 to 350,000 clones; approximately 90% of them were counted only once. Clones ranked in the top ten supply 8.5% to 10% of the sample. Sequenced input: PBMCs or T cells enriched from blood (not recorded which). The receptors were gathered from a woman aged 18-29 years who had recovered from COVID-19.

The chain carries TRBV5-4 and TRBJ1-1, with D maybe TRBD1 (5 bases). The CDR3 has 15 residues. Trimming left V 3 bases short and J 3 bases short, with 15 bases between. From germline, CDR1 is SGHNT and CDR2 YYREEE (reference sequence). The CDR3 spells CASSWGRGPDTEAFF. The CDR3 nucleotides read TGTGCCAGCAGCTGGGGGAGGGGTCCGGACACTGAAGCTTTCTTT.

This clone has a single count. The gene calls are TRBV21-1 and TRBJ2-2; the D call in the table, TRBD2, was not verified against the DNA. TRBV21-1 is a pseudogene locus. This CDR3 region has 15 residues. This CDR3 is CASSLRTSDTGELFF. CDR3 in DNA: TGTGCCAGCAGCCTTCGGACTAGTGACACCGGGGAGCTGTTTTTT.

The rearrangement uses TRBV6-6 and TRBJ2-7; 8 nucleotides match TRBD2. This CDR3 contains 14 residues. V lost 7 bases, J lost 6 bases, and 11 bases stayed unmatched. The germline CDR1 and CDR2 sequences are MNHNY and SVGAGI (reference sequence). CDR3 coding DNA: TGTGCCAGCACTCGCGGGGGGACCCAGGTCGAGCAGTACTTC. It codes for CASTRGGTQVEQYF.

Here the CDR3 DNA reads TGTGCCAGCAGCTTCGCCTCGGGGGGGCAGGAGACCCAGTACTTC. Its protein product is CASSFASGGQETQYF. The chain has TRBV7-7 and TRBJ2-5; 8 bases match TRBD2. This CDR3 contains 15 residues. Trimming at V came to 3 bases and at J to 5 bases, leaving 8 bases not matched to a gene. Germline loops: CDR1 SSHAT, CDR2 FNYEAQ (reference sequence).

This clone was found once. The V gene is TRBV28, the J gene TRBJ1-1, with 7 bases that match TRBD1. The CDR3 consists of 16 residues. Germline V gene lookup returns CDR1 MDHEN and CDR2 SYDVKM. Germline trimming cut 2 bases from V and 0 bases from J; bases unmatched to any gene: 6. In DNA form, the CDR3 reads TGTGCCAGCAGTTTAAGGACAGGCGTCATGAACACTGAAGCTTTCTTT. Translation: CASSLRTGVMNTEAFF.

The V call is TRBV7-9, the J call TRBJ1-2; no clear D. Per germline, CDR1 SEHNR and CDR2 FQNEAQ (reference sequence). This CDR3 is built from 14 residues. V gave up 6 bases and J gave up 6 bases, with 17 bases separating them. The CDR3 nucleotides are TGTGCCAGCAGTCGTCTAGTGAATTCGGATGGCTACACCTTC. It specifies CASSRLVNSDGYTF.

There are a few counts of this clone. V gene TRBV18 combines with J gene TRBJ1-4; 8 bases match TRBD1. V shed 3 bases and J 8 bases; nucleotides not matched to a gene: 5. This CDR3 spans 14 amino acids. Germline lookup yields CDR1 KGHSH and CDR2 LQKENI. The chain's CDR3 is CASSPGTGGEKLFF. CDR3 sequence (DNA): TGTGCCAGCTCACCCGGGACAGGAGGAGAAAAACTGTTTTTT.

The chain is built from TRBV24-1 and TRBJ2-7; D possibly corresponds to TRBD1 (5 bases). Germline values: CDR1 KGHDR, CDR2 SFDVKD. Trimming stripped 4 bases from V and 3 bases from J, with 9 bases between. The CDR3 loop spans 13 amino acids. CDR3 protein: CATSEPGHYEQYF. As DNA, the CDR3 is TGTGCCACCAGTGAACCCGGACACTACGAGCAGTACTTC.

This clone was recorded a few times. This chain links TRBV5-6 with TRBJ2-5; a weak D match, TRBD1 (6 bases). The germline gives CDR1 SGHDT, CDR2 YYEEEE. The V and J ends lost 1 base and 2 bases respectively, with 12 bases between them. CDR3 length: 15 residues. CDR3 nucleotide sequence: TGTGCCAGCAGCTTGATTAAAGACAGGCAAGAGACCCAGTACTTC. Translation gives CASSLIKDRQETQYF.

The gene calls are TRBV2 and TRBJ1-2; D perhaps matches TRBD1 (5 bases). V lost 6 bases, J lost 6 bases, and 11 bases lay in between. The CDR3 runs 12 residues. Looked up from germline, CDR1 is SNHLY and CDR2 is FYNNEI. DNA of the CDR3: TGTGCCAGCAGAATCTCAGGGAATGGCTACACCTTC. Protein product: CASRISGNGYTF.

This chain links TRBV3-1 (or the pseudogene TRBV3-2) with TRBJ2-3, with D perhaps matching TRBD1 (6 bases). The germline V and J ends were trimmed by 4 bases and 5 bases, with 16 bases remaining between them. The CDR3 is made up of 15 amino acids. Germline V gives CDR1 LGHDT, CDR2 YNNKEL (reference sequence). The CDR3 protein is CASSLRVGDIDTQYF. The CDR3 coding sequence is TGTGCCAGCAGCCTCCGAGTCGGGGACATAGATACGCAGTATTTT.

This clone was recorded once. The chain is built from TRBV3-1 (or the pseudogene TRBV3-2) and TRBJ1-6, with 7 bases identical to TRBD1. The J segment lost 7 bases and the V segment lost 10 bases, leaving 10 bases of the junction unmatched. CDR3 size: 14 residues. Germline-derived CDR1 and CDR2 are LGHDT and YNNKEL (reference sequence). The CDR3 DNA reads TGTGCCACCCGCGCCGGGGACAGCAATTCACCCCTCCACTTT. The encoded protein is CATRAGDSNSPLHF.

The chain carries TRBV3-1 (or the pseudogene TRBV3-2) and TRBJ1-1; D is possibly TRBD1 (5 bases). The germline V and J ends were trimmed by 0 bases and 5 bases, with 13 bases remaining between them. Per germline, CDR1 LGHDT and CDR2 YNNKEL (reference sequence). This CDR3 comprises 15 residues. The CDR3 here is CASSQDRGRRTEAFF. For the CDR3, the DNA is TGTGCCAGCAGCCAAGATCGGGGGAGGCGTACTGAAGCTTTCTTT.

The CDR3 is CASSIPVLEQYF. CDR3 coding DNA: TGTGCCAGCAGCATACCAGTTTTAGAGCAGTACTTC. The V call is TRBV7-8, the J call TRBJ2-7; no definite D call. CDR1 is SGHVS and CDR2 is FQNEAQ in the germline V gene. Deletions cut 5 bases from V and 7 bases from J, with 12 bases between. This CDR3 spans 12 amino acids.

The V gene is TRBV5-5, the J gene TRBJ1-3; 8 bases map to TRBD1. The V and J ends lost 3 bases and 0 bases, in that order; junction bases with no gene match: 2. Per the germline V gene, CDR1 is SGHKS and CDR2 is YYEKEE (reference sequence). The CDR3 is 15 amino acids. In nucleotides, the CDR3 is TGTGCCAGCAGCTCTACAGGGGGCTCTGGAAACACCATATATTTT. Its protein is CASSSTGGSGNTIYF.

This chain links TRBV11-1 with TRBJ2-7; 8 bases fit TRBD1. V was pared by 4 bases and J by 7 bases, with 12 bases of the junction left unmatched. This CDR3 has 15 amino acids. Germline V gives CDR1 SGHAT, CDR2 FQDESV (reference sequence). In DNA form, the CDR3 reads TGTGCCAGCAGCTCAACGACAGGGGCCCCGGAGGAGCAGTACTTC. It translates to CASSSTTGAPEEQYF.

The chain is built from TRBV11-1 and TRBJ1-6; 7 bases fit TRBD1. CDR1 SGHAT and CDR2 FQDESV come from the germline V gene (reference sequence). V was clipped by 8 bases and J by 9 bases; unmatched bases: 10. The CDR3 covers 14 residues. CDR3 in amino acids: CASAQDRAGSPLHF. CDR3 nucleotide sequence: TGTGCCAGCGCCCAAGACAGGGCAGGTTCACCCCTCCACTTT.

The chain's CDR3 is CASPIASSKVGGTSGYEQYF. The CDR3 DNA is TGTGCCAGCCCTATTGCCAGCAGCAAAGTGGGTGGGACTAGCGGGTACGAGCAGTACTTC. V is TRBV21-1 and J is TRBJ2-7; the D call of TRBD2 is as the table states it, not checked on the DNA. TRBV21-1 is a listed pseudogene. CDR3 length: 20 amino acids.

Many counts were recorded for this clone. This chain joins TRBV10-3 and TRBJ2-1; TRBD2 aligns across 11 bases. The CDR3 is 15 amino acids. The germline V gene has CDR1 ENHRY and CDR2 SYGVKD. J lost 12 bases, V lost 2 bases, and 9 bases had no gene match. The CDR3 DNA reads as TGTGCCATCAGTGAGCCCTTAGCGGGAGGGCCCCGGCAGTTCTTC. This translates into CAISEPLAGGPRQFF.

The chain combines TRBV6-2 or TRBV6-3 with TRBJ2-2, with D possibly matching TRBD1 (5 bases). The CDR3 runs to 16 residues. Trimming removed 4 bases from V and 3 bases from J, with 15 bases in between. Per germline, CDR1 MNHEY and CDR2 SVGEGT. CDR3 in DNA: TGTGCCAGCAGTTTATCAAAGGGGCGATACACCGGGGAGCTGTTTTTT. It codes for CASSLSKGRYTGELFF.

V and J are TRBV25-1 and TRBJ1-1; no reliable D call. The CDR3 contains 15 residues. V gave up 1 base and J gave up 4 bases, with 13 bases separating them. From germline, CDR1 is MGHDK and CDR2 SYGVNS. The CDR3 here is CASSESEGAGTEAFF. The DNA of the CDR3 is TGTGCCAGCAGTGAATCAGAGGGCGCGGGCACTGAAGCTTTCTTT.

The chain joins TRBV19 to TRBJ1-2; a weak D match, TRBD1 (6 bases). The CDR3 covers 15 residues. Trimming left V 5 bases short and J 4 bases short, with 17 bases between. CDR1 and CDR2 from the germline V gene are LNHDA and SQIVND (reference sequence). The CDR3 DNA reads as TGTGCCAGTAGTGCCGGGGGGGGCGAGATCTATGGCTACACCTTC. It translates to CASSAGGGEIYGYTF.